The rows below give T cell receptor beta chains drawn from one sample of a study of CD8+ T cells in alopecia areata. Some clones are missing from TCRdb's copy, which holds only in-frame ones; the method was immunoSEQ multiplex PCR. This table holds 120,000 or so clones, about 51% found once. Sequenced material: NKG2D-low CD8+ T cells sorted from blood. All receptors come from a human donor with alopecia areata. CDR3s include the opening cysteine and the closing phenylalanine or tryptophan. Each record gives: D gene, CDR3 length, J gene, clone size, V gene, CDR3 protein. A D gene is named only where the DNA matches it firmly. The size of a clone is reported for some rows only, either as once, few or many, or as a class for expanded clones.

D: NA
length: 11
J: TRBJ2-7
size: NA
V: TRBV6-5
CDR3: CASSYSGEQYF

D: TRBD2
length: 15
J: TRBJ2-3
size: few
V: TRBV6-5
CDR3: CASSYGAGITDTQYF

D: TRBD1
length: 12
J: TRBJ2-5
size: few
V: TRBV29-1
CDR3: CSAGQDQETQYF

D: NA
length: 13
J: TRBJ2-1
size: NA
V: TRBV11-2
CDR3: CASSLGGANEQFF

D: TRBD2
length: 15
J: TRBJ2-1
size: few
V: TRBV29-1
CDR3: CSVLAGGLSYNEQFF

D: TRBD1
length: 14
J: TRBJ1-1
size: NA
V: TRBV11-2
CDR3: CASSPFPGGTEAFF

D: NA
length: 13
J: TRBJ2-7
size: once
V: TRBV2
CDR3: CASLVDNSYEQYF

D: TRBD2
length: 13
J: TRBJ2-7
size: NA
V: TRBV29-1
CDR3: CSGTSGDSYEQYF

D: TRBD1
length: 13
J: TRBJ1-1
size: few
V: TRBV29-1
CDR3: CSALTGGGTEAFF

D: NA
length: 15
J: TRBJ2-3
size: NA
V: TRBV18
CDR3: CASSPPLGDTDTQYF

D: NA
length: 13
J: TRBJ1-6
size: NA
V: TRBV28
CDR3: CASSIISSSSLHF

D: TRBD1
length: 12
J: TRBJ2-1
size: once
V: TRBV5-1
CDR3: CASMGQNNEQFF

D: TRBD1
length: 16
J: TRBJ1-2
size: few
V: TRBV15
CDR3: CATSPTGQGNHYGYTF

D: NA
length: 11
J: TRBJ1-2
size: NA
V: TRBV9
CDR3: CASGGAPRYTF

D: NA
length: 14
J: TRBJ1-1
size: few
V: TRBV11-2
CDR3: CASSLVGETPEAFF

D: NA
length: 13
J: TRBJ2-5
size: NA
V: TRBV25-1
CDR3: CASSGQQQETQYF

D: NA
length: 15
J: TRBJ2-4
size: NA
V: TRBV6-5
CDR3: CASSYTLGPRRIQYF

D: TRBD2
length: 16
J: TRBJ2-3
size: few
V: TRBV6-5
CDR3: CASSYSAGGGADTQYF

D: NA
length: 13
J: TRBJ1-4
size: NA
V: TRBV6-5
CDR3: CASSPQGYEKLFF

D: TRBD1
length: 13
J: TRBJ1-1
size: NA
V: TRBV29-1
CDR3: CSVPGQGIGEAFF

D: NA
length: 13
J: TRBJ2-2
size: NA
V: TRBV5-1
CDR3: CASSFSHPGELFF

D: TRBD2
length: 15
J: TRBJ2-1
size: NA
V: TRBV29-1
CDR3: CSVLLAGAPANEQFF

D: NA
length: 14
J: TRBJ2-5
size: NA
V: TRBV5-1
CDR3: CASSPGTDQETQYF

D: NA
length: 14
J: TRBJ2-7
size: NA
V: TRBV14
CDR3: CASSQRLAPHEQYF

D: NA
length: 13
J: TRBJ2-7
size: few
V: TRBV13
CDR3: CASSFGESYEQYF

D: NA
length: 13
J: TRBJ2-1
size: NA
V: TRBV18
CDR3: CASSRPDVNEQFF

D: TRBD1
length: 15
J: TRBJ1-1
size: few
V: TRBV7-9
CDR3: CASSTRQGLNTEAFF

D: NA
length: 13
J: TRBJ2-5
size: NA
V: TRBV7-7
CDR3: CASSYLPTEAQYF

D: NA
length: 14
J: TRBJ2-7
size: NA
V: TRBV28
CDR3: CASSPPRGSREQYF

D: TRBD2
length: 13
J: TRBJ2-7
size: NA
V: TRBV29-1
CDR3: CSAEAGGAYEQYF

D: NA
length: 14
J: TRBJ2-7
size: NA
V: TRBV11-2
CDR3: CASSLRQDSYEQYF

D: NA
length: 11
J: TRBJ2-5
size: NA
V: TRBV6-5
CDR3: CASRTGETQYF

D: NA
length: 11
J: TRBJ2-7
size: NA
V: TRBV30
CDR3: CAWSVDLEQYF

D: TRBD2
length: 15
J: TRBJ2-3
size: few
V: TRBV6-5
CDR3: CASSIVAGVADTQYF

D: TRBD1
length: 14
J: TRBJ2-7
size: NA
V: TRBV27
CDR3: CASAPGQGAYEQYF

D: TRBD1
length: 12
J: TRBJ1-2
size: NA
V: TRBV29-1
CDR3: CSVSGTGDGYTF

D: NA
length: 13
J: TRBJ1-1
size: NA
V: TRBV10-1
CDR3: CASSESASNQAFF

D: NA
length: 14
J: TRBJ2-7
size: NA
V: TRBV6-5
CDR3: CASSSPGRPFEQYF

D: NA
length: 11
J: TRBJ2-7
size: few
V: TRBV20-1
CDR3: CSAGDLYEQYF

D: TRBD1
length: 17
J: TRBJ2-5
size: few
V: TRBV13
CDR3: CASSLEGRGTDRETQYF

D: NA
length: 14
J: TRBJ2-1
size: few
V: TRBV29-1
CDR3: CSLGTANPYNEQFF

D: NA
length: 12
J: TRBJ2-5
size: NA
V: TRBV5-1
CDR3: CASSTGGETQYF